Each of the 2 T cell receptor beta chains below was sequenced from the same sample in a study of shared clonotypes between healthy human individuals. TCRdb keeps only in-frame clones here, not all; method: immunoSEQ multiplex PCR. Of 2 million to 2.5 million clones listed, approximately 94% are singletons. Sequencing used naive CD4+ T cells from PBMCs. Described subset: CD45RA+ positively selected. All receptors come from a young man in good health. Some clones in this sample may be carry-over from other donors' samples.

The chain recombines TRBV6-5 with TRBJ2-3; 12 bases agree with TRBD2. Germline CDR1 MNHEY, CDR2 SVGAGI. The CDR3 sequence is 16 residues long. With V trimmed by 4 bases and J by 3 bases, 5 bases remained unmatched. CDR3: CASSSPSGRGTDTQYF. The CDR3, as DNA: TGTGCCAGCAGTTCACCTAGCGGGAGGGGAACAGATACGCAGTATTTT.

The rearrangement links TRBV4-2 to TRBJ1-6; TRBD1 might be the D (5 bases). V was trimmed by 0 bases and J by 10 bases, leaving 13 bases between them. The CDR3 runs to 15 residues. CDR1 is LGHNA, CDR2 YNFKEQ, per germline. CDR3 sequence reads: CASSQDGGSLSPLHF. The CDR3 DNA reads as TGTGCCAGCAGCCAAGATGGGGGTAGTCTCTCACCCCTCCACTTT.